This is a list of T cell receptor beta chains from one sample in a study of tumor and adjacent non-tumor tissue in lung cancer. TCRdb re-called the multiplex PCR reads through MiXCR, storing one row per CDR3 protein. The sample gives about 86,000 distinct CDR3 sequences, 65% to 80% of which show up once; 20% to 25% is in the top ten. The sequenced sample was distant non-tumor lung tissue. The origin of the receptors is a woman aged 45-65 years with non-small cell lung cancer. CDR3s include the opening cysteine and the closing phenylalanine or tryptophan. D genes are given only for firm matches. Part of the rows lack a size; the others show once, few, many or a class for expanded clones.

.,TRBJ2-5,TRBV6-1,.,TGTGACAGTAACCTTTTATTCCAGACCGGGACGCTGGAAGAGACCCAGTACTTC,CDSNLLFQTGTLEETQYF
TRBD1,TRBJ2-1,TRBV6-2/TRBV6-3,.,TGTGCCAACACCATAGTGACAGGGGGGGAGCAGTTCTTC,CANTIVTGGEQFF
.,TRBJ2-1,TRBV29-1,.,TGCAGCCCTGTTGAAATGAATGAGCAGTTCTTC,CSPVEMNEQFF
.,TRBJ2-1,TRBV11-2,.,TGTGCCAGCAGCTTATATTACGGCGGTTGGCATGGGCAATTCTTC,CASSLYYGGWHGQFF
TRBD1,TRBJ2-3,TRBV4-1,once,TGTGCCAGTAGCCAAACAGGGGGCACAGATATGCAGTATTTT,CASSQTGGTDMQYF
.,TRBJ1-2,TRBV28,.,TGTGCCAGCAGTTTTTGGGCTACGCGCGACACAAACTATGGCTATACCTTC,CASSFWATRDTNYGYTF
.,TRBJ1-2,TRBV12-3/TRBV12-4,.,TGTGCCAGTAGTCCGGAACAGGACTATGGCTACACCTTC,CASSPEQDYGYTF
.,TRBJ2-7,TRBV29-1,.,TGCAGCGTTATCTCAGCGATTAGCACCTACGAGCGGTACTTC,CSVISAISTYERYF
TRBD2,TRBJ2-1,TRBV6-5,medium-sized,TGTGCCAGCAGTCGATTTAGCGGGGACCGCGCGGAGCAGTTCTTC,CASSRFSGDRAEQFF
.,TRBJ1-1,TRBV14,.,TGTGCCAGCAGACAAGACCCGACAGTCCCCAGGAAACGGAGCACTGAAGCTTTCTTT,CASRQDPTVPRKRSTEAFF
.,TRBJ2-1,TRBV12-3/TRBV12-4,.,TGTGCCAGCAGTTCCCCGGGACGGGGATCCAATGACCAGTCCTTC,CASSSPGRGSNDQSF
.,TRBJ1-2,TRBV6-2/TRBV6-3,.,TGTGCCAGCAGTTACAACATGGCTCACATAGGCTACACATTC,CASSYNMAHIGYTF
.,TRBJ2-5,TRBV7-9,.,TGTGCCAGCTGCTTGCCTCCTAGGGCCCCAGAGACCCAGTACTTC,CASCLPPRAPETQYF
TRBD2,TRBJ2-3,TRBV28,.,TGTGCCAGCAGCCCTAGGAGTAGCGGGATTTCAGATACGCAGTATTTT,CASSPRSSGISDTQYF
TRBD2,TRBJ2-7,TRBV11-2,.,TGTGCCAGCAACAACGGACTAGCGGGCACCTGCGAGCAGTACTTC,CASNNGLAGTCEQYF
TRBD2,TRBJ2-7,TRBV29-1,.,TGCAGCGTTGCGGCGGGAGAAGGGATCGAGCGGTACTTC,CSVAAGEGIERYF
.,TRBJ2-3,TRBV5-4,.,TGTGCCAGCAGCGGGTCTTCGACGCGGGGTACAGATACGCAGTATTTT,CASSGSSTRGTDTQYF
.,TRBJ2-7,TRBV30,.,TGTGCCTGGAGACGTTATTTTAGAGGTTACGACTCCTACGAGCAGTACTTC,CAWRRYFRGYDSYEQYF
.,TRBJ2-7,TRBV4-2,.,TGTGCCAGCAGCGGGGACTCCGACAACGCCTACGAGCAGTACTTC,CASSGDSDNAYEQYF
TRBD2,TRBJ2-5,TRBV5-6,few,TGTGCCAGCAGCTTCAGCGGGAGGGCCCCAGAAGCCCAGTACTTC,CASSFSGRAPEAQYF
.,TRBJ2-5,TRBV29-1,.,TGCAGCGCCGAGGGGTCCAGAGGGGAGACCCAATACTTC,CSAEGSRGETQYF
.,TRBJ2-1,TRBV12-3/TRBV12-4,few,TGTGTCAGCAGTTCCCCGGGACGGGGATCCAATGAGCAGTTCTTT,CVSSSPGRGSNEQFF
.,TRBJ2-1,TRBV20-1,.,TGCAGTGCTAGAGTGTGCGAAACTGAGCAGTTCTTC,CSARVCETEQFF
.,TRBJ2-3,TRBV10-2,.,TGCGCCAGCAACGGGACGGACCTCATAGATACACAGTATTTT,CASNGTDLIDTQYF
TRBD2,TRBJ2-1,TRBV6-2/TRBV6-3,.,TGTGCTAGCAATTGGGAACTAGCGGTAAGCTCCTACAATGAGCAGTTCTTC,CASNWELAVSSYNEQFF